This TCR beta chain was captured by sequencing in a study of post-analysis software for immune sequencing data. Study-level information: Progressive-relapsing, secondary progressive and relapsing-remitting multiple sclerosis were among the disease courses included. Study results and limitations: With F measure, samples from one preparation batch clustered together strongly. Controls showed significantly higher normalized Chao1 diversity than did multiple sclerosis patients. TRBV segments more frequent in patients than in controls numbered five and included TRBV5-6, TRBV5-1 and TRBV20-1.

Libraries were made from TCR beta cDNA, and they carried unique molecular identifiers. Each batch of about 0.95 to 11 million T cells produced some 500,000 cDNA molecules. TCRdb called the PCR reads again in MiXCR, with one record for every CDR3 protein. This sample has hundreds of thousands of distinct CDR3 sequences, with 30% to 40% found just once. Note on this clonotype: The antigen is undetermined.

CDR1 and CDR2 from the germline V gene are SGHVS and FQNEAQ. The CDR3 totals 16 residues. Trimming took 1 base from V and 2 from J, leaving 12 bases between them. The gene calls are TRBV7-8 and TRBJ2-1, with D possibly TRBD2 on 6 matching bases. The sequence came from a girl aged 2-9 years with multiple sclerosis. The specimen was blood. CDR3 amino acids: CASSLVGRTPYNEQFF. In DNA, the CDR3 is TGTGCCAGCAGCTTAGTGGGGAGGACGCCCTACAATGAGCAGTTCTTC.